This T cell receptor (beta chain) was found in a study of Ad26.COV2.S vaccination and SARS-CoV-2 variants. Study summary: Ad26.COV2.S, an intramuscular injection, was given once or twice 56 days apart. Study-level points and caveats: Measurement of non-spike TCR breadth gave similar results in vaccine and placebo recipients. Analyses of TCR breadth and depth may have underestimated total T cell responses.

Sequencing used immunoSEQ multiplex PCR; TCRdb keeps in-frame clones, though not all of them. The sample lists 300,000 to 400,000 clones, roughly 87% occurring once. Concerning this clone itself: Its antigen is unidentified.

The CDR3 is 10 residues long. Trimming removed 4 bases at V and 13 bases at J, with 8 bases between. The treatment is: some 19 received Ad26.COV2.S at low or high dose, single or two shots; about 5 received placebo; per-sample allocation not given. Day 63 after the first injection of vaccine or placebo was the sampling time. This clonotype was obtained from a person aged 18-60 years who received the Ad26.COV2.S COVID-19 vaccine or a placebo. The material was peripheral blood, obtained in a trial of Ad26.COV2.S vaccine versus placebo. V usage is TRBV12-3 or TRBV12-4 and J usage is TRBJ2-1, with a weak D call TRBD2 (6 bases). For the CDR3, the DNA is TGTGCCAGCAGTTGGGAGGAACAGTTCTTC. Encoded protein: CASSWEEQFF.